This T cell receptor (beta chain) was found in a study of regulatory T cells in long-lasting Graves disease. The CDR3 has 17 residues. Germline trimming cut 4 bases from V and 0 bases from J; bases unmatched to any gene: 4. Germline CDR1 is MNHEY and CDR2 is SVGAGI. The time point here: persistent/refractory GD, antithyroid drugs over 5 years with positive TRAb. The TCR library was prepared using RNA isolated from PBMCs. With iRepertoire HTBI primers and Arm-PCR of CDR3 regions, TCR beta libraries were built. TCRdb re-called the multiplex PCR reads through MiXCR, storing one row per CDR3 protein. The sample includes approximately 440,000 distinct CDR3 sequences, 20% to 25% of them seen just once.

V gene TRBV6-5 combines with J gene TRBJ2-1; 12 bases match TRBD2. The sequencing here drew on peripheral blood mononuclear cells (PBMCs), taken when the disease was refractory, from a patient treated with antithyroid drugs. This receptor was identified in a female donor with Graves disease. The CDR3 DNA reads TGTGCCAGCAGTTTGGGACTAGCGGGCCCCTCCTACAATGAGCAGTTCTTC. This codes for CASSLGLAGPSYNEQFF.